Shown below are 20 T cell receptor beta chains from a single sample sequenced in a study of blood T cell repertoires in COVID-19. Measured with immunoSEQ multiplex PCR; TCRdb has only the in-frame clones, and not every one. The profile shows fewer than 600,000 clones, approximately 89% of them singletons. The sample comprised peripheral blood. The receptors originated from a man aged 18 to 30 with COVID-19, enrolled during active disease.

The sample holds a few counts of this clone. The chain couples TRBV24-1 to TRBJ2-1; 8 nucleotides align to TRBD1. This CDR3 is 14 amino acids long. The V segment lost 5 bases and the J segment 7 bases; nucleotides outside the gene matches: 6. Looked up from germline, CDR1 is KGHDR and CDR2 is SFDVKD. The CDR3: CATSGGQGSNEQFF. The CDR3 bases are TGTGCCACCAGTGGAGGACAGGGTTCGAATGAGCAGTTCTTC.

The V and J genes are TRBV2 and TRBJ1-1; TRBD1 is a possible D gene (5 bases). The CDR3 covers 14 residues. Trimming removed 3 bases from V and 6 bases from J, with 14 bases in between. The germline gives CDR1 SNHLY, CDR2 FYNNEI. This CDR3 reads CASSESGWDPEAFF. CDR3 nucleotides: TGTGCCAGCAGTGAGTCAGGGTGGGATCCTGAAGCTTTCTTT.

V gene TRBV6-1 combines with J gene TRBJ2-5; a weak D match, TRBD1 (7 bases). CDR3 size: 15 residues. Looked up from germline, CDR1 is MNHNS and CDR2 is SASEGT. Trimming took 2 bases from V and 4 from J, leaving 14 bases between them. The CDR3 region has the DNA TGTGCCAGCAGTGAATTTTGGCAGGGGGGAGAGACCCAGTACTTC. As protein: CASSEFWQGGETQYF.

The chain links TRBV29-1 to TRBJ2-5; 8 bases map to TRBD1. V shed 3 bases, J shed 10 bases, and the junction held 10 bases outside the gene matches. Germline CDR1 and CDR2: SQVTM and ANQGSEA. The CDR3 loop spans 13 amino acids. CDR3 in amino acids: CSVEGTGLLIQYF. The CDR3, as DNA: TGCAGCGTTGAGGGGACAGGCTTACTGATCCAGTACTTC.

The J gene is TRBJ2-7, the V gene TRBV14; maybe TRBD2 (6 bases). CDR1 SGHDN and CDR2 FVKESK come from the germline V gene. Trimming removed 0 bases from V and 6 bases from J, with 15 bases in between. CDR3 length: 15 residues. As DNA, the CDR3 is TGTGCCAGCAGCCAAGATGCGGGACTGCCACTCGAGCAGTACTTC. This codes for CASSQDAGLPLEQYF.

This rearrangement joins TRBV7-8 to TRBJ1-2, with 9 bases that match TRBD1. The germline V gene has CDR1 SGHVS and CDR2 FQNEAQ. There are 15 residues in the CDR3. V lost 1 base and J lost 3; bases outside the gene matches: 3. CDR3 nucleotides: TGTGCCAGCAGCTTAGGGACAGGGGAGCACTATGGCTACACCTTC. Residues: CASSLGTGEHYGYTF.

V usage is TRBV4-1 and J usage is TRBJ1-4, with D uncertain. V lost 5 bases, J lost 4 bases, and 17 bases lay in between. Germline V gene data show CDR1 as MGHRA and CDR2 as YSYEKL. CDR3 length: 16 residues. The DNA of the CDR3 is TGCGCCAGCAGCTCGACGGACGGGAGGAGTAATGAAAAACTGTTTTTT. Translation: CASSSTDGRSNEKLFF.

The chain carries TRBV19 and TRBJ2-2, with 11 bases that match TRBD2. This CDR3 has 18 amino acids. Looked up from germline, CDR1 is LNHDA and CDR2 is SQIVND (reference sequence). V shed 3 bases, J shed 6 bases, and the junction held 12 bases outside the gene matches. CDR3 nucleotide sequence: TGTGCCAGTAGTATCCGGCCTACTAGCGGGAGAATGTCCGGGGAGCTGTTTTTT. Translation: CASSIRPTSGRMSGELFF.

The CDR3 sequence is CASSLVRTSGISYEQYF. CDR3 nucleotide sequence: TGCGCCAGCAGCTTGGTCAGGACTAGCGGGATCTCCTACGAGCAGTACTTC. The chain links TRBV5-1 to TRBJ2-7; TRBD2 matches 12 bases. Germline trimming cut 0 bases from V and 0 bases from J; bases unmatched to any gene: 4. Germline CDR1 SGHRS, CDR2 YFSETQ. The CDR3 is 17 amino acids.

The J gene is TRBJ2-7, the V gene TRBV27; 9 nucleotides agree with TRBD2. This CDR3 spans 15 amino acids. From germline, CDR1 is MNHEY and CDR2 SMNVEV (reference sequence). V gave up 4 bases and J gave up 4 bases; unmatched junction bases: 8. CDR3 loop: CASSYSSGIGYEQYF. CDR3 nucleotide sequence: TGTGCCAGCAGTTATTCTAGCGGGATTGGTTACGAGCAGTACTTC.

The rearrangement uses TRBV11-2 and TRBJ1-2; 9 bases agree with TRBD1. The V segment lost 4 bases and the J segment 6 bases; nucleotides outside the gene matches: 9. The CDR3 contains 15 residues. Germline V CDR1 and CDR2: SGHAT, FQNNGV. The CDR3 spells CASSYWDRVFDGYTF. CDR3 nucleotides: TGTGCCAGCAGCTACTGGGACAGGGTTTTTGATGGCTACACCTTC.

CDR3 sequence (DNA): TGTGCCAGCAGCCTAGGTGGAGGGCGGGTCTACAATGAGCAGTTCTTC. This sequence encodes CASSLGGGRVYNEQFF. The genes are TRBV6-2 or TRBV6-3 and TRBJ2-1; D is perhaps TRBD2 (6 bases). V lost 6 bases and J 3 bases, leaving 18 bases between the germline ends. The germline V gene encodes CDR1 MNHEY and CDR2 SVGEGT. The CDR3 extends over 16 amino acids.

The chain uses TRBV3-1 (or the pseudogene TRBV3-2) and TRBJ2-7; TRBD1 might be the D (5 bases). CDR1 is LGHDT, CDR2 YNNKEL, per germline (reference sequence). The CDR3 is made up of 13 amino acids. Trimming stripped 4 bases from V and 5 bases from J, with 12 bases between. In DNA form, the CDR3 reads TGTGCCAGCAGCCTTCAGGGTATCAACGAGCAGTACTTC. This sequence encodes CASSLQGINEQYF.

The rearrangement uses TRBV6-6 and TRBJ1-2, with a tentative D call TRBD1 (5 bases). The CDR3 has 16 amino acids. Germline lookup yields CDR1 MNHNY and CDR2 SVGAGI (reference sequence). V lost 6 bases and J 7 bases, leaving 24 bases between the germline ends. CDR3 protein: CASRPVVSPGKGGYTF. The CDR3 nucleotides are TGTGCCAGCAGGCCGGTTGTGAGTCCAGGGAAAGGTGGCTACACCTTC.

The gene calls are TRBV6-1 and TRBJ2-7; D is unresolved. Per germline, CDR1 MNHNS and CDR2 SASEGT. The CDR3 sequence is 14 residues long. The V gene lost 0 bases and the J gene lost 1 base, with 7 bases spanning the gap. The CDR3 reads CASSEAPLSYEQYF. In DNA form, the CDR3 reads TGTGCCAGCAGTGAAGCTCCCCTTTCCTACGAGCAGTACTTC.

The CDR3 reads CASSMQGVNNEQFF. The CDR3, as DNA: TGTGCCAGTAGTATGCAGGGGGTCAACAATGAGCAGTTCTTC. The chain is built from TRBV19 and TRBJ2-1, with 7 bases identical to TRBD1. The V gene's germline CDR1 is LNHDA and CDR2 SQIVND (reference sequence). V lost 3 bases to trimming and J lost 5 bases; unmatched junction nucleotides: 4. The CDR3 covers 14 residues. The full variable domain, its missing parts supplied by reference TRBV19 and TRBJ2-1, is DGGITQSPKYLFRKEGQNVTLSCEQNLNHDAMYWYRQDPGQGLRLIYYSQIVNDFQKGDIAEGYSVSREKKESFPLTVTSAQKNPTAFYLCASSMQGVNNEQFFGPGTRLTVL.

This sequence joins TRBV7-8 and TRBJ1-1; 10 bases map to TRBD1. The V segment lost 8 bases and the J segment 6 bases; nucleotides outside the gene matches: 18. The length of the CDR3 is 17 residues. The germline gives CDR1 SGHVS, CDR2 FQNEAQ. The CDR3 bases are TGTGCCAGCGATTCAAGGGACAGGGGTGGGTCCGACTCTGAAGCTTTCTTT. Translating it yields CASDSRDRGGSDSEAFF.

The genes are TRBV2 and TRBJ1-4; tentative D call: TRBD1 (5 bases). Looked up from germline, CDR1 is SNHLY and CDR2 is FYNNEI. The CDR3 is made up of 15 amino acids. V shed 0 bases and J shed 6 bases, with 11 bases lying between them. The CDR3 region is CASSEAGPRYEKLFF. In nucleotides, the CDR3 is TGTGCCAGCAGTGAAGCGGGGCCGAGATATGAAAAACTGTTTTTT.

This sequence joins TRBV13 and TRBJ1-1, with 8 bases identical to TRBD1. The CDR3 runs to 16 residues. Germline loops: CDR1 PRHDT, CDR2 FYEKMQ (reference sequence). V lost 6 bases and J lost 1; bases outside the gene matches: 10. The CDR3 coding sequence is TGTGCCAGCAGGGAATTGGACAGGGCAGGGAACACTGAAGCTTTCTTT. This codes for CASRELDRAGNTEAFF.

A note on this clone: In the same sample, other DNA sequences code for this CDR3. The chain combines TRBV18 with TRBJ2-7; 10 bases fit TRBD1. V dropped 3 bases and J dropped 3; count of bases not matched to a gene: 2. From germline, CDR1 is KGHSH and CDR2 LQKENI. This CDR3 has 14 amino acids. Written as DNA, the CDR3 is TGTGCCAGCTCACCGACAGGGGGCAGCTACGAGCAGTACTTC. This sequence encodes CASSPTGGSYEQYF.